This T cell receptor (beta chain) comes out of a study of shared clonotypes between healthy human individuals. Whole-study findings and limits: Naive subsets generally exceeded memory subsets in estimated richness.

Healthy and HIV-negative, the adult donors had no recent acute infections or vaccinations. A CD45RA+ naive subset and a CD45RA-negative memory subset were split from CD4+ cells. Clones were sequenced by immunoSEQ multiplex PCR, and TCRdb holds only the in-frame ones, with some missing. This table has about 1.5 million clones, roughly 97% appearing once. Germline trimming cut 8 bases from V and 7 bases from J; bases unmatched to any gene: 9. Germline CDR1 is SGHVS and CDR2 is FNYEAQ. This CDR3 comprises 13 residues. Turning to this clone: The antigen is not known.

The V gene is TRBV7-6, the J gene TRBJ2-5; 8 bases align to TRBD1. The specimen sequenced was naive CD4+ T cells sorted from blood. Sample subset: CD45RA+ positively selected. The sequence was collected from a man aged 25-45 years in good health. CDR3 sequence: CASRTGRYGTQYF. In DNA form, the CDR3 reads TGTGCCAGCCGGACAGGGCGTTACGGGACCCAGTACTTC.